The 32 T cell receptor beta chains given below trace back to one sample, sequenced in a study of cytomegalovirus exposure and HLA in healthy donors. Assay used: immunoSEQ multiplex PCR; TCRdb lists only in-frame clones, some missing. In the table there are tens of thousands of clones, roughly 90% of which are singletons. Sequences were obtained from PBMCs. The receptor source for this set is a woman between 18 and 29 years old in good health and CMV-seronegative.

This sequence joins TRBV2 and TRBJ1-5, with a tentative D call TRBD1 (5 bases). Germline V gene data show CDR1 as SNHLY and CDR2 as FYNNEI. V was clipped by 6 bases and J by 2 bases, with 11 bases between them. The CDR3 has 14 residues. CDR3 sequence reads: CASRGDWGNQPQHF. CDR3 nucleotides: TGTGCCAGCAGGGGGGACTGGGGCAATCAGCCCCAGCATTTT.

The chain employs TRBV19 and TRBJ1-1, with D perhaps TRBD1 (5 bases). Germline values: CDR1 LNHDA, CDR2 SQIVND (reference sequence). Trimming took 5 bases from V and 6 from J, leaving 19 bases between them. The CDR3 runs 15 residues. The CDR3 sequence is CASSPRTHGAAEAFF. The CDR3 DNA reads TGTGCCAGTAGTCCCCGTACCCATGGGGCGGCTGAAGCTTTCTTT. The full variable domain, its missing parts supplied by reference TRBV19 and TRBJ1-1, is DGGITQSPKYLFRKEGQNVTLSCEQNLNHDAMYWYRQDPGQGLRLIYYSQIVNDFQKGDIAEGYSVSREKKESFPLTVTSAQKNPTAFYLCASSPRTHGAAEAFFGQGTRLTVV.

The table lists this clone with a count of one. The V and J genes are TRBV2 and TRBJ1-6; no clear D gene. The CDR3 is 11 residues long. The germline CDR1 and CDR2 sequences are SNHLY and FYNNEI. The V end was cut by 5 bases, the J end by 8 bases, with 4 bases between. CDR3 sequence: CASSSDSPLHF. DNA for the CDR3: TGTGCCAGCAGTTCGGATTCACCCCTCCACTTT.

The rearrangement links TRBV7-9 to TRBJ1-1; D perhaps matches TRBD1 (5 bases). Trimming removed 1 base at V and 9 bases at J, with 12 bases between. The CDR3 consists of 13 residues. The V gene's germline CDR1 is SEHNR and CDR2 FQNEAQ (reference sequence). CDR3 residues: CASSLGGVQKAFF. The CDR3 region has the DNA TGTGCCAGCAGCTTAGGGGGGGTACAGAAAGCTTTCTTT.

This sequence joins TRBV29-1 and TRBJ2-7; 9 bases fit TRBD1. Per the germline V gene, CDR1 is SQVTM and CDR2 is ANQGSEA. V shed 6 bases, J shed 6 bases, and the junction held 15 bases outside the gene matches. The CDR3 spans 15 residues. This CDR3 is CSVKGEAGQGTEQYF. CDR3 DNA: TGCAGCGTCAAGGGGGAAGCTGGACAGGGGACCGAGCAGTACTTC.

The rearrangement links TRBV9 to TRBJ1-2; D gene uncertain. Trimming took off 4 bases at V and 4 bases at J, with 17 bases between the two ends. There are 15 residues in the CDR3. Per the germline V gene, CDR1 is SGDLS and CDR2 is YYNGEE. The CDR3 DNA sequence: TGTGCCAGCAGCTCTTCTTTCGGGATCGGCTATGGCTACACCTTC. Translation: CASSSSFGIGYGYTF.

The chain uses TRBV5-1 and TRBJ2-3, with D possibly being TRBD1 (6 bases). Looked up from germline, CDR1 is SGHRS and CDR2 is YFSETQ. V was trimmed by 0 bases and J by 4 bases, leaving 12 bases between them. The CDR3 contains 15 residues. The CDR3 loop is CASSLGLQGPDTQYF. Here the CDR3 DNA reads TGCGCCAGCAGCTTGGGTTTACAGGGACCAGATACGCAGTATTTT.

The genes are TRBV7-6 and TRBJ2-3; D unclear. CDR3 length: 15 amino acids. V dropped 0 bases and J dropped 0 bases, with 7 bases sitting between them. Germline lookup yields CDR1 SGHVS and CDR2 FNYEAQ. CDR3 DNA: TGTGCCAGCAGCTTAGCATCGCGCAGCACAGATACGCAGTATTTT. This codes for CASSLASRSTDTQYF. The full variable domain, with the rest looked up from reference TRBV7-6 and TRBJ2-3, is GAGVSQSPRYKVTKRGQDVALRCDPISGHVSLYWYRQALGQGPEFLTYFNYEAQQDKSGLPNDRFSAERPEGSISTLTIQRTEQRDSAMYRCASSLASRSTDTQYFGPGTRLTVL.

The chain employs TRBV23-1 and TRBJ1-5; D might be TRBD1 (6 bases). TRBV23-1 is an ORF, and what it does is uncertain. The V and J ends lost 5 bases and 0 bases respectively, with 11 bases between them. The CDR3 is 15 residues long. CDR3 in DNA: TGCGCCAGCAGTTCCCGGACAGTTAGCAATCAGCCCCAGCATTTT. Translated: CASSSRTVSNQPQHF.

The chain employs TRBV7-2 and TRBJ1-2; no firm D call. The germline V gene has CDR1 SGHTA and CDR2 FQGNSA. Trimming took 10 bases from V and 4 from J, leaving 7 bases between them. The CDR3 covers 10 residues. The CDR3 nucleotides read TGTGCCACGAGGCTCTATGGCTACACCTTC. It translates to CATRLYGYTF.

The chain uses TRBV6-6 and TRBJ1-3; no definite D call. Trimming took 2 bases from V and 4 from J, leaving 12 bases between them. CDR1 MNHNY and CDR2 SVGAGI come from the germline V gene (reference sequence). The CDR3 sequence is 15 residues long. This chain's CDR3 is CASSYSPPGGNTIYF. CDR3 coding DNA: TGTGCCAGCAGTTACAGTCCTCCGGGAGGAAACACCATATATTTT.

The chain has TRBV5-6 and TRBJ1-2, with 8 positions matching TRBD1. Germline V gene lookup returns CDR1 SGHDT and CDR2 YYEEEE. J lost 0 bases, V lost 0 bases, and 4 bases had no gene match. The CDR3 extends over 16 amino acids. The chain's CDR3 is CASSLGPQGANYGYTF. CDR3 nucleotides: TGTGCCAGCAGCTTGGGTCCACAGGGGGCTAACTATGGCTACACCTTC.

This clone occurred once. The J gene is TRBJ1-4, the V gene TRBV5-4; 8 bases line up with TRBD1. CDR1 is SGHNT and CDR2 is YYREEE in the germline V gene (reference sequence). Germline trimming cut 4 bases from V and 11 bases from J; bases unmatched to any gene: 10. The CDR3 has 14 residues. CDR3: CASSVTGAGGKLFF. CDR3 nucleotide sequence: TGTGCCAGCAGCGTGACAGGGGCCGGTGGGAAACTGTTTTTT.

This chain uses TRBV4-1 with TRBJ1-1; D may be TRBD1 (5 bases). V lost 6 bases and J 5 bases, leaving 7 bases between the germline ends. Looked up from germline, CDR1 is MGHRA and CDR2 is YSYEKL. The CDR3 has 11 residues. The CDR3 protein is CASRGGTEAFF. CDR3 nucleotides: TGCGCCAGCAGGGGGGGTACTGAAGCTTTCTTT.

The chain couples TRBV5-8 to TRBJ1-1; tentative D call: TRBD1 (6 bases). V was pared by 1 base and J by 11 bases, with 21 bases between. Germline-derived CDR1 and CDR2 are SGHTS and YDEGEE. The CDR3 extends over 15 amino acids. The CDR3 is CASSLFAGVEGEAFF. The CDR3 DNA sequence: TGTGCCAGCAGCTTGTTCGCAGGGGTAGAAGGGGAGGCTTTCTTT.

The sample holds one count of this clone. V and J are TRBV28 and TRBJ1-1; TRBD1 might be the D (5 bases). CDR3 length: 14 residues. CDR1 and CDR2 from the germline V gene are MDHEN and SYDVKM. V lost 5 bases and J 4 bases, leaving 14 bases between the germline ends. CDR3: CASSISRVPTEAFF. The CDR3 DNA reads as TGTGCCAGCAGTATCTCCAGGGTGCCCACTGAAGCTTTCTTT.

The genes are TRBV28 and TRBJ2-3, with 7 bases aligning to TRBD2. V lost 7 bases to trimming and J lost 4 bases; unmatched junction nucleotides: 8. Germline loops: CDR1 MDHEN, CDR2 SYDVKM. This CDR3 is 14 amino acids long. This chain's CDR3 is CASKAGAGPDTQYF. As DNA, the CDR3 is TGTGCCAGCAAGGCGGGAGCGGGGCCAGATACGCAGTATTTT.

The V gene is TRBV28, the J gene TRBJ1-4; D is uncertain. The CDR3 extends over 16 amino acids. Trimming left V 3 bases short and J 7 bases short, with 18 bases between. The germline V gene encodes CDR1 MDHEN and CDR2 SYDVKM. The CDR3 DNA is TGTGCCAGCAGTTTCCTTGCCGTGCGGGGAACTGAAAAACTGTTTTTT. The encoded protein is CASSFLAVRGTEKLFF.

This rearrangement joins TRBV4-1 to TRBJ2-5, with 7 bases fitting TRBD2. V lost 4 bases to trimming and J lost 5 bases; unmatched junction nucleotides: 10. Germline V gives CDR1 MGHRA, CDR2 YSYEKL. CDR3 size: 15 residues. The CDR3 sequence: CASSLRTSGGETQYF. In DNA form, the CDR3 reads TGCGCCAGCAGCCTCCGGACTAGTGGTGGGGAGACCCAGTACTTC.

J is TRBJ2-3 and V is TRBV25-1; TRBD1 agrees at 9 bases. CDR1 MGHDK and CDR2 SYGVNS come from the germline V gene. The CDR3 extends over 17 amino acids. V lost 1 base and J lost 2; bases outside the gene matches: 7. The CDR3 bases are TGTGCCAGCAGTGAATTGGGGACAGGGAGGAACACAGATACGCAGTATTTT. The encoded protein is CASSELGTGRNTDTQYF.

The chain uses TRBV6-4 and TRBJ1-2, with TRBD1 matching 7 bases. Germline lookup yields CDR1 MRHNA and CDR2 SNTAGT. The CDR3 is made up of 15 amino acids. The ends lost 5 bases at V and 8 bases at J; junction bases unmatched: 14. The CDR3 nucleotides read TGTGCCAGCAGTCAGTCGTTTAGGACAGGTCAAGGCTACACCTTC. As protein: CASSQSFRTGQGYTF.

This clone was observed once. V usage is TRBV28 and J usage is TRBJ1-3; D is perhaps TRBD1 (6 bases). The length of the CDR3 is 15 residues. V was clipped by 3 bases and J by 4 bases, with 13 bases between them. CDR1 is MDHEN and CDR2 is SYDVKM in the germline V gene. The CDR3 DNA reads as TGTGCCAGCAGTTTTCCCGGGACAATAGGAAACACCATATATTTT. It yields the protein CASSFPGTIGNTIYF.

The chain recombines TRBV7-9 with TRBJ1-3; TRBD1 matches 7 bases. Germline CDR1 and CDR2: SEHNR and FQNEAQ (reference sequence). CDR3 length: 13 amino acids. The trim removed 6 bases at V and 2 bases at J, leaving 1 base unmatched. CDR3 nucleotide sequence: TGTGCCAGCAGACAGGGGACTGGAAACACCATATATTTT. Protein: CASRQGTGNTIYF.

This chain links TRBV7-2 with TRBJ2-5; no clear D gene. V dropped 4 bases and J dropped 3 bases, with 3 bases sitting between them. The CDR3 has 11 amino acids. Germline V CDR1 and CDR2: SGHTA, FQGNSA. This CDR3 is CASSSEETQYF. The DNA of the CDR3 is TGTGCCAGCAGCTCGGAAGAGACCCAGTACTTC.

This chain joins TRBV7-9 and TRBJ2-7, with 8 bases aligning to TRBD1. This CDR3 comprises 14 residues. CDR1 is SEHNR, CDR2 FQNEAQ, per germline (reference sequence). J lost 2 bases, V lost 8 bases, and 8 bases had no gene match. Here the CDR3 DNA reads TGTGCCAGCGATACAGGGGGATTCCCCTACGAGCAGTACTTC. Its translation: CASDTGGFPYEQYF. Supplemented by reference TRBV7-9 and TRBJ2-7, the full variable domain reads DTGVSQNPRHKITKRGQNVTFRCDPISEHNRLYWYRQTLGQGPEFLTYFQNEAQLEKSRLLSDRFSAERPKGSFSTLEIQRTEQGDSAMYLCASDTGGFPYEQYFGPGTRLTVT.

The chain combines TRBV18 with TRBJ2-3; D may be TRBD1 (6 bases). Trimming cost V 0 bases and J 5 bases, with 9 bases left between them. Germline CDR1 reads KGHSH; CDR2 reads LQKENI. The CDR3 contains 14 residues. CDR3 in amino acids: CASSPPPTGDTQYF. The CDR3 DNA sequence: TGTGCCAGCTCACCACCGCCGACAGGAGATACGCAGTATTTT.

The rearrangement links TRBV6-6 to TRBJ2-5; 7 positions match TRBD2. The CDR3 covers 14 residues. The V gene's germline CDR1 is MNHNY and CDR2 SVGAGI (reference sequence). V was pared by 0 bases and J by 6 bases, with 4 bases of the junction left unmatched. DNA for the CDR3: TGTGCCAGCAGTTACTCGCGGGAGACCAAGACCCAGTACTTC. Amino acids: CASSYSRETKTQYF.

The J gene is TRBJ2-1, the V gene TRBV30; D is uncertain. This CDR3 contains 11 residues. Germline V lookup: CDR1 GTSNPN, CDR2 SVGIG (reference sequence). V was pared by 3 bases and J by 8 bases, with 8 bases between. This chain's CDR3 is CAWRRSYEQFF. The CDR3 DNA reads as TGTGCCTGGAGGAGGAGCTATGAGCAGTTCTTC. The full variable domain, its missing parts supplied by reference TRBV30 and TRBJ2-1, is SQTIHQWPATLVQPVGSPLSLECTVEGTSNPNLYWYRQAAGRGLQLLFYSVGIGQISSEVPQNLSASRPQDRQFILSSKKLLLSDSGFYLCAWRRSYEQFFGPGTRLTVL.

The chain couples TRBV4-2 to TRBJ1-4; TRBD1 matches at 7 bases. This CDR3 has 14 residues. J gave up 6 bases and V 4 bases, and 5 bases lay outside the gene matches. Per germline, CDR1 LGHNA and CDR2 YNFKEQ. CDR3 sequence: CASSLGGMDEKLFF. In DNA, the CDR3 is TGTGCCAGCAGCCTAGGGGGCATGGATGAAAAACTGTTTTTT.

The chain links TRBV27 to TRBJ2-7; the D gene is possibly TRBD2 (6 bases). V was pared by 6 bases and J by 0 bases, with 9 bases between. This CDR3 is built from 13 residues. The germline V gene encodes CDR1 MNHEY and CDR2 SMNVEV (reference sequence). The CDR3 bases are TGTGCCAGCAGGGGACTGGACTCCTACGAGCAGTACTTC. Protein: CASRGLDSYEQYF.

This sequence joins TRBV28 and TRBJ2-2; TRBD2 might be the D (6 bases). From germline, CDR1 is MDHEN and CDR2 SYDVKM. This CDR3 region has 14 residues. V was clipped by 3 bases and J by 4 bases, with 9 bases between them. Here the CDR3 reads CASSFGLTTGELFF. The CDR3 DNA sequence: TGTGCCAGCAGTTTTGGACTAACCACCGGGGAGCTGTTTTTT.

The V gene is TRBV14, the J gene TRBJ2-5; 9 bases line up with TRBD1. Germline V gene data show CDR1 as SGHDN and CDR2 as FVKESK. The CDR3 extends over 14 amino acids. J was trimmed by 12 bases and V by 0 bases; bases with no gene match: 8. Written as DNA, the CDR3 is TGTGCCAGCAGCCAAGATCTCCCCGGACAGGGGAAGTACTTC. Its translation is CASSQDLPGQGKYF.